The 29 T cell receptor beta chains listed next were all sequenced from one sample in a study of CXCR3-negative and CXCR3-positive naive CD8 T cells. Study results and caveats: Compared with CXCR3-negative naive cells, CXCR3-positive naive cells showed more hydrophobic TRB CDR3s.

The authors made the TRB cDNA libraries by 5' RACE using UMI labels. TCRdb re-called the 5' RACE reads; every CDR3 protein appears as one record, without DNA. The listing records approximately 96,000 distinct CDR3 sequences. These TCRs' antigens remain unknown. Material: naive CXCR3+ CD8+ T cells from blood. Subset in this sample: CD45RO-CCR7+CD27+CD95- naive CD8+ T cells expressing CXCR3 (TNR3+). The source is a human donor in good health. Some clones in this sample may be carry-over from other donors' samples.

This CDR3 reads CASSALWDLDQETQYF. J is TRBJ2-5 and V is TRBV7-9; TCRdb's assignment of TRBD2 cannot be checked, as there is no DNA. The CDR3 totals 16 residues. Looked up from germline, CDR1 is SEHNR and CDR2 is FQNEAQ (reference sequence).

This chain uses TRBV28 with TRBJ1-5; TCRdb returns TRBD1, unconfirmable since there is no DNA. The CDR3 has 15 residues. CDR1 and CDR2 (germline): MDHEN, SYDVKM. The CDR3: CASSLRTGGFQPQHF. The entire variable domain, with the rest obtained from reference TRBV28 and TRBJ1-5, is as follows: DVKVTQSSRYLVKRTGEKVFLECVQDMDHENMFWYRQDPGLGLRLIYFSYDVKMKEKGDIPEGYSVSREKKERFSLILESASTNQTSMYLCASSLRTGGFQPQHFGDGTRLSIL.

The chain employs TRBV29-1 and TRBJ2-7; no DNA is available, so the TRBD1 call from TCRdb remains unchecked. Germline CDR1 and CDR2: SQVTM and ANQGSEA. CDR3 length equals 16 residues. The CDR3 sequence: CSVETTRGPSPYEQYF.

J is TRBJ2-1 and V is TRBV29-1. Germline CDR1 and CDR2: SQVTM and ANQGSEA. The CDR3 loop spans 13 amino acids. The CDR3 region is CSVVPITYNEQFF.

This chain connects TRBV5-6 to TRBJ1-4. The CDR3 length is 14 residues. Per germline, CDR1 SGHDT and CDR2 YYEEEE. The CDR3 sequence is CASSPLGFNEKLFF.

The rearrangement links TRBV7-6 to TRBJ2-1; no DNA is available, so the TRBD2 call from TCRdb remains unchecked. Germline lookup yields CDR1 SGHVS and CDR2 FNYEAQ. CDR3 length: 15 residues. CDR3 residues: CASSSPGLTYNEQFF.

The gene calls are TRBV29-1 and TRBJ2-2; the TRBD1 assignment by TCRdb is unverifiable without DNA. The CDR3 is made up of 15 amino acids. The germline CDR1 and CDR2 sequences are SQVTM and ANQGSEA. The CDR3 here is CSVDLAGERTGELFF.

This chain links TRBV7-2 with TRBJ2-7; the TCRdb call, TRBD2, lacks DNA for checking. This CDR3 is 15 amino acids long. Germline values: CDR1 SGHTA, CDR2 FQGNSA. The CDR3 sequence: CASSLTSGLIYEQYF. The complete variable domain, with remaining parts taken from reference TRBV7-2 and TRBJ2-7, reads GAGVSQSPSNKVTEKGKDVELRCDPISGHTALYWYRQSLGQGLEFLIYFQGNSAPDKSGLPSDRFSAERTGGSVSTLTIQRTQQEDSAVYLCASSLTSGLIYEQYFGPGTRLTVT.

V and J are TRBV15 and TRBJ2-7; the D call of TRBD1 rests on TCRdb alone, since no DNA is present to check it. The CDR3 covers 16 residues. Germline V gene data show CDR1 as LNHNV and CDR2 as YYDKDF (reference sequence). Here the CDR3 reads CATSLDRDRAHYEQYF.

The V gene is TRBV20-1, the J gene TRBJ2-5; TCRdb's D call of TRBD2 is untestable without DNA. CDR3 length: 12 residues. Germline values: CDR1 DFQATT, CDR2 SNEGSKA (reference sequence). CDR3 amino acids: CSALAAKETQYF.

V usage is TRBV7-2 and J usage is TRBJ2-1; no DNA is available, so the TRBD1 call from TCRdb remains unchecked. Germline V lookup: CDR1 SGHTA, CDR2 FQGNSA. There are 12 residues in the CDR3. CDR3 protein: CASKPSPGEQFF.

This chain uses TRBV6-2 or TRBV6-3 with TRBJ1-5. Germline CDR1 reads MNHEY; CDR2 reads SVGEGT. There are 15 residues in the CDR3. The CDR3 reads CASKGGRERYQPQHF.

The rearrangement uses TRBV12-3 or TRBV12-4 and TRBJ2-2; with no DNA, the TCRdb D assignment of TRBD2 cannot be verified. This CDR3 is built from 17 residues. This CDR3 reads CASSLGLAGQNTGELFF.

The chain joins TRBV5-1 to TRBJ2-1. The CDR3 has 15 amino acids. CDR1 and CDR2 from the germline V gene are SGHRS and YFSETQ. The CDR3: CASSLGLSSYNEQFF.

The rearrangement joins TRBV6-6 to TRBJ1-5. The germline CDR1 and CDR2 sequences are MNHNY and SVGAGI (reference sequence). This CDR3 is 15 amino acids long. CDR3: CASSYPTDRNQPQHF.

The V gene is TRBV4-1, the J gene TRBJ2-1; no DNA is available, so the TRBD1 call from TCRdb remains unchecked. This CDR3 comprises 15 residues. From germline, CDR1 is MGHRA and CDR2 YSYEKL. CDR3 protein: CASSDRQGDYNEQFF.

V is TRBV7-6 and J is TRBJ1-5; TCRdb reports TRBD1, a call that lacks DNA to check it against. The germline V gene has CDR1 SGHVS and CDR2 FNYEAQ. CDR3 length: 14 residues. This CDR3 is CASSGREPNQPQHF. Full variable domain (remainder filled in from reference TRBV7-6 and TRBJ1-5): GAGVSQSPRYKVTKRGQDVALRCDPISGHVSLYWYRQALGQGPEFLTYFNYEAQQDKSGLPNDRFSAERPEGSISTLTIQRTEQRDSAMYRCASSGREPNQPQHFGDGTRLSIL.

This chain joins TRBV27 and TRBJ1-5. The CDR3 runs to 14 residues. Per germline, CDR1 MNHEY and CDR2 SMNVEV (reference sequence). CDR3: CASKVVAGNQPQHF.

The chain combines TRBV28 with TRBJ2-2; lacking DNA, the TRBD2 call made by TCRdb goes unchecked. Germline V gene lookup returns CDR1 MDHEN and CDR2 SYDVKM. The CDR3 loop spans 20 amino acids. CDR3: CASSLLNPRLAGEGTGELFF. Full variable domain (missing parts from reference TRBV28 and TRBJ2-2): DVKVTQSSRYLVKRTGEKVFLECVQDMDHENMFWYRQDPGLGLRLIYFSYDVKMKEKGDIPEGYSVSREKKERFSLILESASTNQTSMYLCASSLLNPRLAGEGTGELFFGEGSRLTVL.

This chain joins TRBV10-3 and TRBJ2-5; TCRdb designates TRBD1, a call that cannot be tested without DNA. Germline CDR1 reads ENHRY; CDR2 reads SYGVKD. This CDR3 comprises 14 residues. The CDR3 sequence: CAISGTGVKETQYF.

The chain employs TRBV6-2 or TRBV6-3 and TRBJ1-1. This CDR3 has 13 amino acids. Germline CDR1 MNHEY, CDR2 SVGEGT. The CDR3 region is CASSDRANTEAFF.

The chain combines TRBV9 with TRBJ2-7; absent DNA, TCRdb's TRBD2 call cannot be checked. CDR1 is SGDLS, CDR2 YYNGEE, per germline. The CDR3 covers 14 residues. The CDR3 here is CASSIGLAGREQYF.

This chain connects TRBV3-1 to TRBJ2-3. Germline-derived CDR1 and CDR2 are LGHDT and YNNKEL (reference sequence). The CDR3 is made up of 16 amino acids. This CDR3 reads CASSQEGLVRPETQYF.

The chain is built from TRBV12-3 or TRBV12-4 and TRBJ1-3. This CDR3 spans 16 amino acids. The CDR3 is CASSFWQPSSGNTIYF.

CDR3 loop: CASTEGRTGWNEQFF. This chain connects TRBV10-1 to TRBJ2-1; absent DNA, TCRdb's TRBD1 call cannot be checked. Germline loops: CDR1 WNHNN, CDR2 SYGVQD (reference sequence). The CDR3 totals 15 residues.

V and J are TRBV5-1 and TRBJ2-7. Germline V gene sequence: CDR1 SGHRS, CDR2 YFSETQ. The CDR3 covers 11 residues. CDR3 loop: CASRTSSEQYF. The complete variable domain, with remaining parts taken from reference TRBV5-1 and TRBJ2-7, reads KAGVTQTPRYLIKTRGQQVTLSCSPISGHRSVSWYQQTPGQGLQFLFEYFSETQRNKGNFPGRFSGRQFSNSRSEMNVSTLELGDSALYLCASRTSSEQYFGPGTRLTVT.

The CDR3: CASSLLGGRSYNEQFF. The rearrangement links TRBV28 to TRBJ2-1; the TCRdb D gene call, TRBD1, has no DNA to confirm it. Germline CDR1 reads MDHEN; CDR2 reads SYDVKM. This CDR3 has 16 residues.

V is TRBV19 and J is TRBJ2-2. This CDR3 spans 12 amino acids. Germline CDR1 is LNHDA and CDR2 is SQIVND (reference sequence). This CDR3 is CALRVHTGELFF.

This chain uses TRBV10-2 with TRBJ2-7. This CDR3 spans 13 amino acids. CDR1 and CDR2 from the germline V gene are WSHSY and SAAADI. CDR3 region: CASSEARIYEQYF.